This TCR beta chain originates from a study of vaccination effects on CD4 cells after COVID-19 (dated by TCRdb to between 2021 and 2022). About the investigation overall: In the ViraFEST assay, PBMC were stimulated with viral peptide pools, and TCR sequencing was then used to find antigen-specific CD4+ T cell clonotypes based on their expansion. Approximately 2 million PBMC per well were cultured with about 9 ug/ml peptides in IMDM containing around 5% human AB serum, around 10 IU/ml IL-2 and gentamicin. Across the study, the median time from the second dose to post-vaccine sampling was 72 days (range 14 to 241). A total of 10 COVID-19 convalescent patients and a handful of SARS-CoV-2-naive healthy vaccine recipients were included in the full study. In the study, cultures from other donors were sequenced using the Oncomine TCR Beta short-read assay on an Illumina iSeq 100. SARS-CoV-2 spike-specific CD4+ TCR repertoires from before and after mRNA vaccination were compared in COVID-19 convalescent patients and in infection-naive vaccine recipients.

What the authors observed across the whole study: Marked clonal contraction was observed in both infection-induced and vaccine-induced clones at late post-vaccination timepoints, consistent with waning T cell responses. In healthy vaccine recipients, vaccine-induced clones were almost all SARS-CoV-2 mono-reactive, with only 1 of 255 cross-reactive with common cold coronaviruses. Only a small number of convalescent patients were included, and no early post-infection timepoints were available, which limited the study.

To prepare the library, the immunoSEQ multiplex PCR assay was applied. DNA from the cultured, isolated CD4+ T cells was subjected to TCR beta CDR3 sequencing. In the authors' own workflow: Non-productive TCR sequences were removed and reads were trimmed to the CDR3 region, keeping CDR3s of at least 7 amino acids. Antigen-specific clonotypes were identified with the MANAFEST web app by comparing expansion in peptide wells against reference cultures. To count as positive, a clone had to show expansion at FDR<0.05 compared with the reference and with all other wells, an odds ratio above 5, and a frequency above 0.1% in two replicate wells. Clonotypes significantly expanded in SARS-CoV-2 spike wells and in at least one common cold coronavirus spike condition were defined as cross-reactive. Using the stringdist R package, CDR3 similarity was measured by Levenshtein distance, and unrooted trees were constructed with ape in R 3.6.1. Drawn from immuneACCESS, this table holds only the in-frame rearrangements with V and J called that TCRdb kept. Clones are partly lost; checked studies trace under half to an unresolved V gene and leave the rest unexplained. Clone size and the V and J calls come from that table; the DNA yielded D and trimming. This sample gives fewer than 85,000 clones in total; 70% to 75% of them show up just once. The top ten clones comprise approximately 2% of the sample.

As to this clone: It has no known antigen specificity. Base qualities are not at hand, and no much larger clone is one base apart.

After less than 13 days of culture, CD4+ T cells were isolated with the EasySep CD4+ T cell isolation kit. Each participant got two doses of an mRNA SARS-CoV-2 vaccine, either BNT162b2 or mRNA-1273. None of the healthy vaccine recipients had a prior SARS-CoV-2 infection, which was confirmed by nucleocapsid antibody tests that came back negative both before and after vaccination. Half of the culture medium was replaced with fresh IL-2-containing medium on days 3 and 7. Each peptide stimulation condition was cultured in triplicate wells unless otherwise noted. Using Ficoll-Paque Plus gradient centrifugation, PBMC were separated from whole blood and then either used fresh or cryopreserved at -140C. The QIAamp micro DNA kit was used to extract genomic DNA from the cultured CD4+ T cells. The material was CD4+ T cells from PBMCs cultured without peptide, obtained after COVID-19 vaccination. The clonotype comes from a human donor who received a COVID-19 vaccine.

The CDR3 here reads CASSRAGTGYEQYV. The bases read TGTGCCAGCAGTCGGGCCGGGACAGGCTACGAGCAGTACGTC. The sequence links TRBV6-6 to TRBJ2-7; 8 nucleotides in the junction match TRBD1. Taken from cysteine to valine, the CDR3 has 14 residues. The DNA shown is the 42-base CDR3, in frame from base 1. CDR1 and CDR2 are drawn from the germline V gene (reference sequence): MNHNY, SVGAGI. After removal of 5 bases from V and 3 bases from J, the junction retains 6 bases not matched to a gene.